These 20 T cell receptor beta chains were all obtained from the same sample, sequenced in a study of T cell responses to AZD1222 COVID-19 vaccine. Method: immunoSEQ multiplex PCR; TCRdb's copy keeps in-frame clones and lacks some. The sample lists around 99,000 clones, approximately 86% occurring once. The sequencing here drew on peripheral blood, taken on day 0 of AZD1222 vaccination. The source of these receptors is an adult in good health.

The gene calls are TRBV28 and TRBJ1-6, with 7 bases identical to TRBD1. V gave up 7 bases and J gave up 6 bases; unmatched junction bases: 12. Germline V CDR1 and CDR2: MDHEN, SYDVKM. This CDR3 region has 16 residues. As DNA, the CDR3 is TGTGCCAGCACCCCCCGGACAGGAAAGGGTAATTCACCCCTCCACTTT. Its protein is CASTPRTGKGNSPLHF.

The V gene is TRBV28, the J gene TRBJ1-5, with D possibly matching TRBD1 (6 bases). The CDR3 contains 16 residues. Trimming removed 3 bases from V and 11 bases from J, with 23 bases in between. Per germline, CDR1 MDHEN and CDR2 SYDVKM. The CDR3 DNA reads as TGTGCCAGCAGTTTTAGCCTAGGGGGGATTTTAGCGGCCCAGCATTTT. It is translated as CASSFSLGGILAAQHF.

The rearrangement uses TRBV24-1 and TRBJ2-1; maybe TRBD1 (5 bases). Germline loops: CDR1 KGHDR, CDR2 SFDVKD. The V end was cut by 4 bases, the J end by 12 bases, with 15 bases between. This CDR3 comprises 13 residues. The CDR3 nucleotides read TGTGCCACCAGTGACCTTCAGGGTAGGACGCAGTTCTTC. Translating it yields CATSDLQGRTQFF.

The chain employs TRBV29-1 and TRBJ2-5; TRBD2 is a possible D gene (7 bases). The CDR3 has 14 residues. V lost 4 bases and J 4 bases, leaving 16 bases between the germline ends. Per the germline V gene, CDR1 is SQVTM and CDR2 is ANQGSEA. CDR3 loop: CSVVGYGGRETQYF. In nucleotides, the CDR3 is TGCAGCGTTGTGGGGTACGGGGGGCGAGAGACCCAGTACTTC.

The rearrangement links TRBV6-4 to TRBJ2-3; D unresolved. The germline CDR1 and CDR2 sequences are MRHNA and SNTAGT. There are 13 residues in the CDR3. Trimming stripped 0 bases from V and 8 bases from J, with 9 bases between. The CDR3 DNA reads as TGTGCCAGCAGTGACTCACCAGGTACTACGCAGTATTTT. Translated, it gives CASSDSPGTTQYF.

The chain uses TRBV5-4 and TRBJ2-5; no definite D call. CDR3 size: 15 residues. Looked up from germline, CDR1 is SGHNT and CDR2 is YYREEE (reference sequence). Deletions cut 4 bases from V and 1 base from J, with 14 bases between. DNA of the CDR3: TGTGCCAGCAGCATGGGGTCCAACCCCCAAGAGACCCAGTACTTC. It encodes CASSMGSNPQETQYF. Using reference TRBV5-4 and TRBJ2-5 for the parts outside the CDR3, the full variable domain is ETGVTQSPTHLIKTRGQQVTLRCSSQSGHNTVSWYQQALGQGPQFIFQYYREEENGRGNFPPRFSGLQFPNYSSELNVNALELDDSALYLCASSMGSNPQETQYFGPGTRLLVL.

This chain links TRBV14 with TRBJ2-1; D is possibly TRBD1 (6 bases). V lost 0 bases and J lost 5, with 17 bases in between. The germline V gene encodes CDR1 SGHDN and CDR2 FVKESK. The CDR3 length is 17 residues. The CDR3 region has the DNA TGTGCCAGCAGCCAAGAGTTCCGGGACAAGGGGGACAATGAGCAGTTCTTC. Its protein product is CASSQEFRDKGDNEQFF.

The rearrangement joins TRBV10-3 to TRBJ2-3; 10 nucleotides agree with TRBD2. This CDR3 spans 15 amino acids. Trimming at V came to 4 bases and at J to 2 bases, leaving 3 bases not matched to a gene. CDR1 and CDR2 from the germline V gene are ENHRY and SYGVKD. CDR3 nucleotides: TGTGCCATCAGTGCAACTAGCGGGGTCACAGATACGCAGTATTTT. It translates to CAISATSGVTDTQYF.

The chain recombines TRBV9 with TRBJ2-3, with D possibly being TRBD2 (6 bases). The germline CDR1 and CDR2 sequences are SGDLS and YYNGEE. The CDR3 loop spans 12 amino acids. V was cut by 3 bases and J by 6 bases, with 8 bases left in between. The CDR3 DNA reads as TGTGCCAGCAGCGCGGGGAGGGATACGCAGTATTTT. Translated: CASSAGRDTQYF.

This clone is a singleton in its sample. V gene TRBV29-1 combines with J gene TRBJ1-4; D is ambiguous. The CDR3 loop spans 14 amino acids. Trimming stripped 4 bases from V and 0 bases from J, with 9 bases between. Germline V gives CDR1 SQVTM, CDR2 ANQGSEA. CDR3 coding DNA: TGCAGCGTTGCCGAGACACCAACTAATGAAAAACTGTTTTTT. Amino acids: CSVAETPTNEKLFF.

Only a few counts were recorded for this clone. The CDR3 loop reads CASSLGGIDSPLHF. The CDR3 bases are TGTGCCAGCAGCTTAGGGGGGATCGATTCACCCCTCCACTTT. This chain joins TRBV7-8 and TRBJ1-6, with D possibly being TRBD1 (5 bases). This CDR3 comprises 14 residues. Per germline, CDR1 SGHVS and CDR2 FQNEAQ. The V gene lost 1 base and the J gene lost 8 bases, with 9 bases spanning the gap.

V usage is TRBV10-2 and J usage is TRBJ1-1; tentative D call: TRBD1 (6 bases). The CDR3 length is 15 residues. V was trimmed by 2 bases and J by 0 bases, leaving 10 bases between them. Germline V CDR1 and CDR2: WSHSY, SAAADI. The CDR3 loop is CASSEGGAVNTEAFF. Written as DNA, the CDR3 is TGCGCCAGCAGTGAGGGGGGGGCGGTGAACACTGAAGCTTTCTTT.

V usage is TRBV7-6 and J usage is TRBJ2-3; TRBD1 is a possible D gene (5 bases). The CDR3 extends over 14 amino acids. Germline V gene lookup returns CDR1 SGHVS and CDR2 FNYEAQ. V gave up 1 base and J gave up 4 bases, with 9 bases separating them. CDR3 protein: CASSLDQGADTQYF. CDR3 bases: TGTGCCAGCAGCTTAGATCAGGGCGCAGATACGCAGTATTTT. Looking up the rest from reference TRBV7-6 and TRBJ2-3 gives the full variable domain: GAGVSQSPRYKVTKRGQDVALRCDPISGHVSLYWYRQALGQGPEFLTYFNYEAQQDKSGLPNDRFSAERPEGSISTLTIQRTEQRDSAMYRCASSLDQGADTQYFGPGTRLTVL.

The V and J genes are TRBV6-5 and TRBJ1-4; D uncertain. The CDR3 is 15 residues long. Trimming removed 6 bases from V and 5 bases from J, with 16 bases in between. CDR1 MNHEY and CDR2 SVGAGI come from the germline V gene. The CDR3 protein is CASRPLDAYNEKLFF. In DNA, the CDR3 is TGTGCCAGCAGACCTTTAGACGCATACAATGAAAAACTGTTTTTT.

The chain uses TRBV15 and TRBJ2-5; D assignment may be TRBD1 or TRBD2 (5 bases each). The CDR3 is 14 residues long. V lost 5 bases to trimming and J lost 4 bases, with 14 bases between them. Germline CDR1 reads LNHNV; CDR2 reads YYDKDF (reference sequence). As DNA, the CDR3 is TGTGCCACCAGCCTCCATGAGGGGCGAGAGACCCAGTACTTC. As protein: CATSLHEGRETQYF.

V usage is TRBV4-3 and J usage is TRBJ2-6, with D unclear. V was cut by 5 bases and J by 0 bases, with 14 bases left in between. Germline V gives CDR1 LGHNA, CDR2 YSLEER. The CDR3 is 17 amino acids. In DNA, the CDR3 is TGCGCCAGCAGCACCATAAGGGCATCCTCTGGGGCCAACGTCCTGACTTTC. Amino acid sequence: CASSTIRASSGANVLTF.

This clone showed up just a few times. This chain uses TRBV5-1 with TRBJ1-1; maybe TRBD1 (6 bases). This CDR3 spans 15 amino acids. In germline, CDR1 is SGHRS, CDR2 YFSETQ. Between the trimmed V and J ends, which lost 3 bases and 1 base, there was a span of 13 bases. CDR3 region: CASSSTQGQNTEAFF. CDR3 DNA sequence: TGCGCCAGCAGCTCAACACAGGGACAGAACACTGAAGCTTTCTTT.

The gene calls are TRBV5-4 and TRBJ2-3, with 7 bases lining up with TRBD2. The CDR3 is 13 amino acids. The V gene's germline CDR1 is SGHNT and CDR2 YYREEE (reference sequence). V trimming: 2 bases; J trimming: 3 bases; junction bases outside the gene matches: 0. The CDR3, as DNA: TGTGCCAGCAGCTTAGCGGGAACAGATACGCAGTATTTT. Amino acids: CASSLAGTDTQYF.

The chain employs TRBV19 and TRBJ2-7; perhaps TRBD1 as D (6 bases). V shed 5 bases and J shed 2 bases, with 19 bases lying between them. Germline V gives CDR1 LNHDA, CDR2 SQIVND (reference sequence). The CDR3 length is 16 residues. CDR3 bases: TGTGCCAGTAGTGGAACCGCCCAGGGGATAACCTACGAGCAGTACTTC. The encoded protein is CASSGTAQGITYEQYF.

V and J are TRBV10-2 and TRBJ2-7, with a tentative D call TRBD2 (6 bases). The CDR3 sequence is 15 residues long. V lost 6 bases, J lost 0 bases, and 15 bases lay in between. The germline V gene has CDR1 WSHSY and CDR2 SAAADI. The CDR3 region has the DNA TGCGCCAGCAGGGCACCGGGACTGGCCTCCTACGAGCAGTACTTC. It yields the protein CASRAPGLASYEQYF.